Below, 6 T cell receptor beta chains from the same sample are listed, as sequenced in a study of control samples from healthy donors and cancer patients. Clones were sequenced by immunoSEQ multiplex PCR, and TCRdb holds only the in-frame ones, with some missing. The sample comprises fewer than 85,000 clones, 70% to 90% of which are singletons, and under 7.5% rests with the top ten. Sequences were obtained from blood. All receptors derive from a man aged 50 to 60 in good health.

V gene TRBV30 combines with J gene TRBJ1-6, with 7 bases fitting TRBD1. Germline trimming cut 5 bases from V and 5 bases from J; bases unmatched to any gene: 0. Germline-derived CDR1 and CDR2 are GTSNPN and SVGIG (reference sequence). The CDR3 is 12 residues long. DNA for the CDR3: TGTGCCTGGGGGACAGATAATTCACCCCTCCACTTT. Translated: CAWGTDNSPLHF.

This clone was observed a single time. The V and J genes are TRBV4-1 and TRBJ1-1, with a tentative D call TRBD1 (6 bases). CDR1 and CDR2 from the germline V gene are MGHRA and YSYEKL. Deletions cut 4 bases from V and 1 base from J, with 13 bases between. The CDR3 is made up of 15 amino acids. CDR3 sequence reads: CASSRTGTKNTEAFF. In DNA, the CDR3 is TGCGCCAGCAGCCGTACCGGGACAAAGAACACTGAAGCTTTCTTT.

The chain is built from TRBV10-3 and TRBJ2-2, with D possibly being TRBD1 (6 bases). Germline V CDR1 and CDR2: ENHRY, SYGVKD. The germline V and J ends were trimmed by 7 bases and 6 bases, with 12 bases remaining between them. The CDR3 covers 13 residues. This chain's CDR3 is CAITQGSSGELFF. The DNA for the CDR3 is TGTGCCATCACACAGGGCAGTTCCGGGGAGCTGTTTTTT.

CDR3 loop: CASSEYIPGGPGNTIYF. The CDR3 DNA sequence: TGTGCCAGCAGTGAATATATTCCCGGGGGCCCTGGAAACACCATATATTTT. The chain carries TRBV25-1 and TRBJ1-3, with D possibly matching TRBD1 (6 bases). V lost 0 bases, J lost 2 bases, and 14 bases lay in between. Per the germline V gene, CDR1 is MGHDK and CDR2 is SYGVNS. This CDR3 is 17 amino acids long.

Only one count was recorded for this clone. The gene calls are TRBV2 and TRBJ2-3; D tentatively reads TRBD1 or TRBD2 (7 bases each). V was trimmed by 6 bases and J by 3 bases, leaving 16 bases between them. The germline gives CDR1 SNHLY, CDR2 FYNNEI. CDR3 length: 15 amino acids. The CDR3 DNA reads as TGTGCCAGCAGAGGCGGTCAGGGGGGGACAGATACGCAGTATTTT. Translating it yields CASRGGQGGTDTQYF.

The chain combines TRBV30 with TRBJ1-2; D unclear. From germline, CDR1 is GTSNPN and CDR2 SVGIG (reference sequence). CDR3 size: 12 residues. The V end was cut by 0 bases, the J end by 2 bases, with 4 bases between. The CDR3 reads CAWSVPNYGYTF. In DNA, the CDR3 is TGTGCCTGGAGTGTTCCAAACTATGGCTACACCTTC. Full variable domain (missing parts from reference TRBV30 and TRBJ1-2): SQTIHQWPATLVQPVGSPLSLECTVEGTSNPNLYWYRQAAGRGLQLLFYSVGIGQISSEVPQNLSASRPQDRQFILSSKKLLLSDSGFYLCAWSVPNYGYTFGSGTRLTVV.